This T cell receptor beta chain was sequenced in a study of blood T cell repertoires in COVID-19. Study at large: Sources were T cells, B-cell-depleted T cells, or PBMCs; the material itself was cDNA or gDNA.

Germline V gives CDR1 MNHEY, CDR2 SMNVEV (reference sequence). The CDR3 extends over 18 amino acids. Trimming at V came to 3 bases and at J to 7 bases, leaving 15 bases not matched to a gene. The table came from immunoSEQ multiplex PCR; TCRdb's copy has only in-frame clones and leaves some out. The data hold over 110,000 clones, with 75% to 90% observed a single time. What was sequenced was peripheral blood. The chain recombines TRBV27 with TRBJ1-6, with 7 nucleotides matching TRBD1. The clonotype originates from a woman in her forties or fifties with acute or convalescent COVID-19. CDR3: CASSLVALEAGGNSPLHF. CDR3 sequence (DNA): TGTGCCAGCAGTTTGGTCGCCCTTGAGGCAGGGGGGAATTCACCCCTCCACTTT.